The 18 T cell receptor beta chains listed next were all sequenced from one sample in a study of siplizumab effects on memory and regulatory T cells. The data were produced by immunoSEQ multiplex PCR, yet TCRdb's version contains in-frame clones alone and is incomplete. Altogether over 95,000 clones are present, around 95% being singletons, with the ten largest covering over 0.15%. The sample comprised non-Treg CD4+ T cells sorted from blood. The source of these receptors is a human donor in good health.

V is TRBV19 and J is TRBJ1-5, with D perhaps TRBD1 (5 bases). Germline V gene sequence: CDR1 LNHDA, CDR2 SQIVND (reference sequence). Trimming removed 5 bases at V and 7 bases at J, with 12 bases between. The CDR3 has 13 residues. DNA for the CDR3: TGTGCCAGTAGTCGTCTTGGGACCCAGCCCCAGCATTTT. It encodes CASSRLGTQPQHF.

The rearrangement joins TRBV18 to TRBJ2-5; perhaps TRBD2 as D (6 bases). CDR3 length: 15 residues. V lost 0 bases to trimming and J lost 4 bases, with 12 bases between them. CDR1 and CDR2 from the germline V gene are KGHSH and LQKENI. CDR3 in DNA: TGTGCCAGCTCACCACCAGGGCGGGGACCAGAGACCCAGTACTTC. Protein sequence: CASSPPGRGPETQYF.

The chain links TRBV5-6 to TRBJ1-2; D is unclear. The CDR3 has 12 amino acids. CDR1 and CDR2 (germline): SGHDT, YYEEEE. V lost 5 bases, J lost 4 bases, and 9 bases lay in between. CDR3 coding DNA: TGTGCCAGCAGGTGGGGTTCCTATGGCTACACCTTC. Translated: CASRWGSYGYTF. The full variable domain, in which reference TRBV5-6 and TRBJ1-2 provide the parts outside the CDR3, is DAGVTQSPTHLIKTRGQQVTLRCSPKSGHDTVSWYQQALGQGPQFIFQYYEEEERQRGNFPDRFSGHQFPNYSSELNVNALLLGDSALYLCASRWGSYGYTFGSGTRLTVV.

The CDR3 is CASSSQGLSTEAFF. As DNA, the CDR3 is TGTGCCAGCAGCTCTCAGGGGTTGAGCACTGAAGCTTTCTTT. The chain has TRBV9 and TRBJ1-1, with D possibly TRBD1 on 6 matching bases. Trimming stripped 4 bases from V and 4 bases from J, with 14 bases between. The CDR3 runs to 14 residues. Germline CDR1 reads SGDLS; CDR2 reads YYNGEE.

The chain uses TRBV28 and TRBJ1-5; 7 nucleotides agree with TRBD1. In germline, CDR1 is MDHEN, CDR2 SYDVKM. The CDR3 is 15 residues long. Trimming at V came to 7 bases and at J to 1 base, leaving 7 bases not matched to a gene. The CDR3 DNA reads TGTGCCAGCAATCTAGGGGGCCCAAGCAATCAGCCCCAGCATTTT. This codes for CASNLGGPSNQPQHF.

In this sample, this clone turned up once. This sequence joins TRBV5-4 and TRBJ1-2; TRBD1 agrees at 7 bases. The J segment lost 5 bases and the V segment lost 1 base, leaving 8 bases of the junction unmatched. The germline CDR1 and CDR2 sequences are SGHNT and YYREEE (reference sequence). The CDR3 covers 15 residues. The CDR3 DNA reads as TGTGCCAGCAGCTTGTGGTCAGGGGGAGGATATGGCTACACCTTC. Protein: CASSLWSGGGYGYTF.

This chain uses TRBV7-6 with TRBJ2-2; no firm D call. Trimming pared 7 bases from V and 0 bases from J, leaving 15 bases between. The CDR3 is 16 residues long. Germline-derived CDR1 and CDR2 are SGHVS and FNYEAQ. For the CDR3, the DNA is TGTGCCAGCATCGAAAAGGACGGCGCGAACACCGGGGAGCTGTTTTTT. Amino acids: CASIEKDGANTGELFF. Full variable domain (rest looked up from reference TRBV7-6 and TRBJ2-2): GAGVSQSPRYKVTKRGQDVALRCDPISGHVSLYWYRQALGQGPEFLTYFNYEAQQDKSGLPNDRFSAERPEGSISTLTIQRTEQRDSAMYRCASIEKDGANTGELFFGEGSRLTVL.

V is TRBV30 and J is TRBJ1-3; D call uncertain. The length of the CDR3 is 15 residues. The germline V and J ends were trimmed by 8 bases and 0 bases, with 17 bases remaining between them. CDR1 is GTSNPN and CDR2 is SVGIG in the germline V gene (reference sequence). In nucleotides, the CDR3 is TGTGCCAGCTCGGGCCAGGCGAGCTCTGGAAACACCATATATTTT. It yields the protein CASSGQASSGNTIYF.

This chain links TRBV29-1 with TRBJ1-3; D remains ambiguous. The V gene's germline CDR1 is SQVTM and CDR2 ANQGSEA. The V and J ends lost 4 bases and 4 bases respectively, with 14 bases between them. CDR3 length: 14 amino acids. This CDR3 is CSVGTGVNGNTIYF. DNA for the CDR3: TGCAGCGTTGGGACCGGGGTTAACGGAAACACCATATATTTT.

The chain combines TRBV13 with TRBJ1-1, with 8 bases lining up with TRBD1. The CDR3 totals 16 residues. CDR1 and CDR2 (germline): PRHDT, FYEKMQ (reference sequence). With 11 bases clipped from V and 0 bases from J, the junction kept 14 bases outside the gene matches. CDR3 nucleotide sequence: TGTGCCGGAGGGGCGAGGGGGACAGGAGTGAACACTGAAGCTTTCTTT. Residues: CAGGARGTGVNTEAFF.

This chain links TRBV6-5 with TRBJ2-5, with D possibly TRBD1 on 5 matching bases. The CDR3 has 13 residues. V was pared by 8 bases and J by 2 bases, with 12 bases between. Germline values: CDR1 MNHEY, CDR2 SVGAGI. The chain's CDR3 is CASQVPGQETQYF. The DNA for the CDR3 is TGTGCCAGCCAAGTTCCAGGGCAAGAGACCCAGTACTTC.

This sequence joins TRBV2 and TRBJ1-2; D remains ambiguous. Germline values: CDR1 SNHLY, CDR2 FYNNEI. V lost 4 bases and J lost 0, with 3 bases in between. The CDR3 totals 12 residues. DNA of the CDR3: TGTGCCAGCAGTGTAGCTAACTATGGCTACACCTTC. This translates into CASSVANYGYTF.

J is TRBJ1-2 and V is TRBV28, with D tentatively TRBD1 (6 bases). CDR3 length: 16 residues. With 6 bases removed from V and 0 bases from J, the gap between germline ends came to 17 bases. CDR1 MDHEN and CDR2 SYDVKM come from the germline V gene. The CDR3: CASRPYPGAANYGYTF. The CDR3, as DNA: TGTGCCAGCAGGCCCTATCCAGGGGCAGCTAACTATGGCTACACCTTC.

This rearrangement joins TRBV18 to TRBJ2-7, with 9 bases aligning to TRBD1. The CDR3 sequence is 17 residues long. Germline CDR1 and CDR2: KGHSH and LQKENI. V lost 2 bases to trimming and J lost 2 bases; unmatched junction nucleotides: 10. CDR3 coding DNA: TGTGCCAGCTCACCATGGGGGACAGGGTCCTGGGCCTACGAGCAGTACTTC. Translation gives CASSPWGTGSWAYEQYF.

V usage is TRBV10-2 and J usage is TRBJ1-5; unclear D gene. Per the germline V gene, CDR1 is WSHSY and CDR2 is SAAADI. This CDR3 contains 15 residues. With 6 bases removed from V and 2 bases from J, the gap between germline ends came to 14 bases. CDR3 protein: CASSLGDFGNQPQHF. The CDR3 region has the DNA TGCGCCAGCAGCCTCGGGGATTTTGGCAATCAGCCCCAGCATTTT.

The chain carries TRBV2 and TRBJ2-1; D not certain. Germline values: CDR1 SNHLY, CDR2 FYNNEI. The ends were cut back, 6 bases at V and 6 bases at J, with 18 bases in the middle. The CDR3 is made up of 15 amino acids. CDR3 region: CASRVRIDVANEQFF. In nucleotides, the CDR3 is TGTGCCAGCAGAGTCCGGATCGACGTCGCCAATGAGCAGTTCTTC. Combining the CDR3 with reference TRBV2 and TRBJ2-1 gives the whole variable domain EPEVTQTPSHQVTQMGQEVILRCVPISNHLYFYWYRQILGQKVEFLVSFYNNEISEKSEIFDDQFSVERPDGSNFTLKIRSTKLEDSAMYFCASRVRIDVANEQFFGPGTRLTVL.

In the case of this clone: The junction differs from germline at one of its ends, possibly a read error. Other DNA sequences in the sample encode the same CDR3. This chain joins TRBV15 and TRBJ1-5; 8 positions agree with TRBD1. The CDR3 covers 15 residues. Germline V CDR1 and CDR2: LNHNV, YYDKDF (reference sequence). The CDR3 loop reads CATSKMTGVGQPQHF. CDR3 nucleotides: TGCGCCACCAGCAAAATGACAGGGGTAGGTCAGCCCCAGCATTTT.

This sequence joins TRBV5-6 and TRBJ2-5; no reliable D call. Trimming shortened V by 0 bases and J by 10 bases, and 13 bases separated the two germline ends. CDR1 and CDR2 (germline): SGHDT, YYEEEE. The CDR3 runs to 13 residues. CDR3 DNA: TGTGCCAGCAGCTTGGCCAGCTCGTGGGACCAGTACTTC. Amino acids: CASSLASSWDQYF.